These 24 T cell receptor beta chains came from one sample sequenced in a study of blood T cell repertoires in COVID-19 (dated by TCRdb to about 2020). Library preparation employed the immunoSEQ multiplex PCR assay. Imported from immuneACCESS, the table was reduced by TCRdb to in-frame sequences with V and J called. These copies leave out some clones; in studies compared against another copy, an unresolved V gene accounts for under half, and the cause of the remainder is not known. For this sample the table gives approximately 240,000 clones, of which 84% were detected only once. The ten largest account for roughly 5.3% of the sample. Sequenced: peripheral blood. These receptors were obtained from an older woman who had recovered from COVID-19.

The rearrangement joins TRBV10-3 to TRBJ1-1; 7 bases are a match to TRBD1. The junction had 4 bases not matched to a gene; V was cut back by 8 bases and J by 1 base. The germline V gene encodes CDR1 ENHRY and CDR2 SYGVKD. The length of the CDR3 is 13 residues. The DNA of the CDR3 is TGTGCCATCGGGACAGTTCGGAACACTGAAGCTTTCTTT. This translates into CAIGTVRNTEAFF.

The chain carries TRBV27 and TRBJ1-1; D gene uncertain. The germline gives CDR1 MNHEY, CDR2 SMNVEV (reference sequence). The CDR3 length is 14 residues. The V and J ends lost 1 base and 4 bases respectively, with 10 bases between them. The CDR3 bases are TGTGCCAGCAGTTTATTGGGAGGAGGCACTGAAGCTTTCTTT. This sequence encodes CASSLLGGGTEAFF.

The rearrangement links TRBV7-9 to TRBJ1-2; 7 bases line up with TRBD1. Per the germline V gene, CDR1 is SEHNR and CDR2 is FQNEAQ (reference sequence). V lost 1 base and J lost 0; bases outside the gene matches: 8. The CDR3 consists of 17 residues. CDR3 protein: CASSLGFSGQTNYGYTF. Here the CDR3 DNA reads TGTGCCAGCAGCTTAGGGTTTTCGGGACAGACTAACTATGGCTACACCTTC.

The chain is built from TRBV20-1 and TRBJ1-1; D call uncertain. The CDR3 is 10 amino acids. Per the germline V gene, CDR1 is DFQATT and CDR2 is SNEGSKA (reference sequence). Trimming removed 6 bases from V and 10 bases from J, with 12 bases in between. CDR3 protein: CSAHSTGAFF. The CDR3 DNA follows: TGCAGTGCCCATTCAACGGGAGCTTTCTTT.

V and J are TRBV12-3 or TRBV12-4 and TRBJ2-7; TRBD2 is a possible D gene (6 bases). Trimming removed 3 bases at V and 6 bases at J, with 12 bases between. This CDR3 contains 13 residues. The CDR3 protein is CASSFLEGGEQYF. The CDR3 DNA follows: TGTGCCAGCAGTTTCCTGGAGGGCGGCGAGCAGTACTTC.

This clone was detected once. The chain uses TRBV7-8 and TRBJ2-2; TRBD2 matches 9 bases. Germline V gene sequence: CDR1 SGHVS, CDR2 FQNEAQ. CDR3 length equals 16 residues. V shed 1 base and J 5 bases; nucleotides not matched to a gene: 5. CDR3: CASSLGRLAGTGELFF. In DNA, the CDR3 is TGTGCCAGCAGCTTAGGGAGGCTAGCGGGGACCGGGGAGCTGTTTTTT.

This sequence joins TRBV5-1 and TRBJ2-1; 11 nucleotides match TRBD2. The CDR3 is 17 residues long. The V segment lost 4 bases and the J segment 9 bases; nucleotides outside the gene matches: 15. Per the germline V gene, CDR1 is SGHRS and CDR2 is YFSETQ. The CDR3 reads CASSPRIGASGGREQFF. The CDR3 nucleotides read TGCGCCAGCAGCCCTAGAATCGGGGCTAGCGGGGGGCGTGAGCAGTTCTTC.

The chain couples TRBV5-8 to TRBJ2-3; D remains unclear. The CDR3 loop spans 15 amino acids. The V gene's germline CDR1 is SGHTS and CDR2 YDEGEE. Between the trimmed V and J ends, which lost 0 bases and 0 bases, there was a span of 8 bases. CDR3 sequence: CASSLVRPSTDTQYF. CDR3 sequence (DNA): TGTGCCAGCAGCTTGGTCAGGCCTAGCACAGATACGCAGTATTTT.

In its sample, this clone was seen many times. This chain links TRBV27 with TRBJ1-6, with D possibly being TRBD1 (5 bases). CDR3 length: 13 amino acids. Trimming removed 5 bases at V and 13 bases at J, with 15 bases between. Looked up from germline, CDR1 is MNHEY and CDR2 is SMNVEV (reference sequence). In DNA, the CDR3 is TGTGCCAGCAGTCCCGGACAACAAGACCCCCTCCACTTT. Translated: CASSPGQQDPLHF.

The chain joins TRBV2 to TRBJ1-5; TRBD1 might be the D (6 bases). Germline V gene lookup returns CDR1 SNHLY and CDR2 FYNNEI. The length of the CDR3 is 15 residues. The V end was cut by 6 bases, the J end by 4 bases, with 16 bases between. In DNA, the CDR3 is TGTGCCAGCAGAGTACAGGGACGTGGGAATCAGCCCCAGCATTTT. Translated, it gives CASRVQGRGNQPQHF.

The chain links TRBV6-6 to TRBJ1-2; D unclear. Germline CDR1 MNHNY, CDR2 SVGAGI (reference sequence). V was shortened by 5 bases and J by 2 bases, with 18 bases between the two germline ends. This CDR3 has 16 residues. This CDR3 is CASSTSIIDPNYGYTF. In nucleotides, the CDR3 is TGTGCCAGCAGTACATCCATCATTGATCCAAACTATGGCTACACCTTC.

The rearrangement joins TRBV3-1 (or the pseudogene TRBV3-2) to TRBJ2-7, with 10 bases aligning to TRBD2. Per the germline V gene, CDR1 is LGHDT and CDR2 is YNNKEL (reference sequence). This CDR3 is 14 amino acids long. Trimming took 3 bases from V and 7 from J; bases not matched to a gene: 6. CDR3 in DNA: TGTGCCAGCAGCCAGACTAGCGGGCGGACGGAGCAGTACTTC. As protein: CASSQTSGRTEQYF.

Only a few counts were recorded for this clone. The rearrangement links TRBV20-1 to TRBJ1-1; D is undetermined. The CDR3 consists of 16 residues. Germline V gene sequence: CDR1 DFQATT, CDR2 SNEGSKA (reference sequence). V was pared by 3 bases and J by 0 bases, with 17 bases between. This CDR3 is CSASRFVRGLNTEAFF. CDR3 coding DNA: TGCAGTGCTAGTAGGTTCGTCCGGGGTTTGAACACTGAAGCTTTCTTT.

The CDR3: CASSTRQNYGYTF. In nucleotides, the CDR3 is TGTGCCAGTAGTACGCGACAGAACTATGGCTACACCTTC. The chain couples TRBV19 to TRBJ1-2, with TRBD1 as a possible D gene (5 bases). The CDR3 is 13 residues long. Germline loops: CDR1 LNHDA, CDR2 SQIVND (reference sequence). The germline V and J ends were trimmed by 4 bases and 2 bases, with 8 bases remaining between them.

The gene calls are TRBV29-1 and TRBJ1-2; 7 bases are shared with TRBD1. There are 14 residues in the CDR3. Germline loops: CDR1 SQVTM, CDR2 ANQGSEA. V lost 3 bases to trimming and J lost 1 base; unmatched junction nucleotides: 5. The CDR3: CSVEQGGINYGYTF. CDR3 DNA: TGCAGCGTTGAGCAGGGGGGAATTAACTATGGCTACACCTTC.

In the case of this clone: Mismatch with germline at one junction end may stem from a read error. The DNA of the CDR3 is TGCGCCAGCAGCTTGGAGACAGGATCCACCCTCCTACGGTTC. Its translation: CASSLETGSTLLRF. V usage is TRBV5-1 and J usage is TRBJ2-7, with a possible D match to TRBD1 (6 bases). This CDR3 has 14 residues. Per germline, CDR1 SGHRS and CDR2 YFSETQ. Complete variable domain (other parts from reference TRBV5-1 and TRBJ2-7): KAGVTQTPRYLIKTRGQQVTLSCSPISGHRSVSWYQQTPGQGLQFLFEYFSETQRNKGNFPGRFSGRQFSNSRSEMNVSTLELGDSALYLCASSLETGSTLLRFGPGTRLTVT.

The rearrangement links TRBV4-3 to TRBJ2-3, with 14 bases fitting TRBD2. CDR1 is LGHNA, CDR2 YSLEER, per germline. V lost 4 bases, J lost 4 bases, and 7 bases stayed unmatched. The CDR3 covers 17 residues. The CDR3 loop reads CASSPLTSGGASDTQYF. DNA for the CDR3: TGCGCCAGCAGCCCCCTGACTAGCGGGGGGGCATCAGATACGCAGTATTTT.

The chain links TRBV5-1 to TRBJ1-2, with TRBD1 as a possible D gene (5 bases). CDR1 and CDR2 (germline): SGHRS, YFSETQ. Trimming took 0 bases from V and 8 from J, leaving 14 bases between them. The length of the CDR3 is 14 residues. CDR3 DNA sequence: TGCGCCAGCAGCTTGGCCCCCCAGGGCGGAGGCTACACCTTC. Protein product: CASSLAPQGGGYTF.

The chain is built from TRBV13 and TRBJ1-1; 9 bases are shared with TRBD1. Germline assignment: CDR1 PRHDT and CDR2 FYEKMQ (reference sequence). The CDR3 runs 15 residues. V lost 3 bases to trimming and J lost 7 bases; unmatched junction nucleotides: 9. CDR3 DNA sequence: TGTGCCAGCAGCTTCACCCCCACAGGGGGCCTTGAAGCTTTCTTT. It encodes CASSFTPTGGLEAFF.

The chain couples TRBV9 to TRBJ1-6, with unresolved D. This CDR3 is 12 amino acids long. The V gene lost 3 bases and the J gene lost 7 bases, with 5 bases spanning the gap. Germline V gene lookup returns CDR1 SGDLS and CDR2 YYNGEE. CDR3 sequence reads: CASSAQNSPLHF. In nucleotides, the CDR3 is TGTGCCAGCAGCGCTCAGAATTCACCCCTCCACTTT.

This sequence joins TRBV5-1 and TRBJ1-3; unclear D gene. This CDR3 spans 12 amino acids. Germline loops: CDR1 SGHRS, CDR2 YFSETQ. The V and J ends lost 1 base and 4 bases respectively, with 3 bases between them. CDR3 in DNA: TGCGCCAGCAGCTTGCAGGGAAACACCATATATTTT. Translation gives CASSLQGNTIYF.

The rearrangement joins TRBV5-3 to TRBJ2-5; 8 bases are shared with TRBD2. TRBV5-3 is filed as an ORF, its function uncertain. The CDR3 is 13 residues long. V gave up 9 bases and J gave up 2 bases; unmatched junction bases: 6. The CDR3 is CAKAGGKQETQYF. Here the CDR3 DNA reads TGTGCCAAGGCGGGGGGAAAACAAGAGACCCAGTACTTC.

This chain uses TRBV25-1 with TRBJ1-2; D is undetermined. The V gene's germline CDR1 is MGHDK and CDR2 SYGVNS. The CDR3 totals 12 residues. V was trimmed by 3 bases and J by 2 bases, leaving 4 bases between them. The CDR3 here is CASSDTNYGYTF. CDR3 sequence (DNA): TGTGCCAGCAGTGATACAAACTATGGCTACACCTTC.

The V gene is TRBV11-3, the J gene TRBJ2-3, with D maybe TRBD2 (6 bases). Germline CDR1 and CDR2: SGHNT and YENEEA. V was shortened by 2 bases and J by 1 base, with 10 bases between the two germline ends. CDR3 length equals 15 residues. This CDR3 is CASSLSPGGTDTQYF. DNA for the CDR3: TGTGCCAGCAGCTTAAGTCCGGGGGGCACAGATACGCAGTATTTT.